This T cell receptor (beta chain) was captured by sequencing in a study of blood T cell repertoires in COVID-19. Across the whole study: Acute and convalescent COVID-19 specimens originated in the United States, Italy and Spain.

Profiled with immunoSEQ multiplex PCR; TCRdb holds only in-frame clones, not every one. The sample lists 70,000 or so clones; 91% were seen once. The CDR3 is 13 residues long. V gave up 5 bases and J gave up 7 bases; unmatched junction bases: 2. The germline CDR1 and CDR2 sequences are GTSNPN and SVGIG (reference sequence). This TCR derives from a human donor in a cohort sampled during active COVID-19. Source material: peripheral blood. The chain joins TRBV30 to TRBJ1-4; 12 bases line up with TRBD1. CDR3 coding DNA: TGTGCCTGGGGGGACAGGGGGCTTGAAAAACTGTTTTTT. Its translation: CAWGDRGLEKLFF. The variable domain in full, with the rest retrieved from reference TRBV30 and TRBJ1-4, is SQTIHQWPATLVQPVGSPLSLECTVEGTSNPNLYWYRQAAGRGLQLLFYSVGIGQISSEVPQNLSASRPQDRQFILSSKKLLLSDSGFYLCAWGDRGLEKLFFGSGTQLSVL.